This is a list of T cell receptor beta chains from one sample in a study of T cell responses to AZD1222 COVID-19 vaccine. Using immunoSEQ multiplex PCR, the repertoire was profiled, and TCRdb retains in-frame clones only, with some absent. The sample includes 75,000 to 100,000 clones, around 89% seen only once; the top ten take under 8.5%. The sequencing used peripheral blood, collected on day 0 of AZD1222 vaccination. These receptors originate from an adult in good health. CDR3s include the opening cysteine and the closing phenylalanine or tryptophan. Each record gives: V gene, D gene, clone size, J gene, CDR3 DNA, CDR3 protein. A D gene is named only where the DNA matches it firmly. Clone size is shown for a subset of rows, as once, few, many or a class of expanded clone.

TRBV30,.,once,TRBJ1-3,TGTGCCTGGAGTGTAAACTCTGGAAACACCATATATTTT,CAWSVNSGNTIYF
TRBV11-2,.,.,TRBJ2-5,TGTGCCAGCAGCGGACGGGACACCAAGGGGTGGACAGAGACCCAGTACTTC,CASSGRDTKGWTETQYF
TRBV10-3,.,.,TRBJ2-5,TGTGCCATCAAGAACCAGGGGGAGACCCAGTACTTC,CAIKNQGETQYF
TRBV6-1,.,.,TRBJ1-5,TGTGCCAGCAGTGAAGGGGCAGGGCGGGAACAGCCCCAGCATTTT,CASSEGAGREQPQHF
TRBV29-1,.,.,TRBJ2-7,TGCAGCGCCGAGGGCTTATCCCGATACGAGCAGTACTTC,CSAEGLSRYEQYF
TRBV5-1,.,.,TRBJ2-7,TGCGCCAGCAGCGTACAGGGCAGTGAGAACGAGCAGTACTTC,CASSVQGSENEQYF
TRBV18,.,.,TRBJ1-6,TGTGCCAGCTCACTCCGGAGGGGGGCTTTGAACCCAAAAACTCATTCACCCCTCCACTTT,CASSLRRGALNPKTHSPLHF
TRBV27,TRBD1,.,TRBJ2-6,TGTGCCAGCAGTTTCGTGGACAGGGGCTGGACTGGGGCCAACGTCCTGACTTTC,CASSFVDRGWTGANVLTF
TRBV6-2/TRBV6-3,.,.,TRBJ1-1,TGTGCCAGCAGCGTGACAGGTAATGAAGCTTTCTTT,CASSVTGNEAFF
TRBV5-1,.,.,TRBJ1-1,TGCGCCAGCAGCCTGGCGGGCAGGATGAACACTGAAGCTTTCTTT,CASSLAGRMNTEAFF
TRBV27,TRBD1,.,TRBJ1-5,TGTGCCAGCAGTGAGACCCCGGGACAGGGGGCGCCCGGTCAGCCCCAGCATTTT,CASSETPGQGAPGQPQHF